This T cell receptor beta chain was recorded in a study of blood T cell repertoires in COVID-19. This CDR3 has 14 amino acids. Trimming pared 7 bases from V and 3 bases from J, leaving 15 bases between. CDR1 is SEHNR and CDR2 is FQNEAQ in the germline V gene (reference sequence). Authors' data handling: Reference gene primer amplification gave estimated nucleated cell counts. Measured with immunoSEQ multiplex PCR; TCRdb has only the in-frame clones, and not every one. D and trimming come from the DNA, and the V and J calls and clone size come from that table. The sample holds approximately 210,000 clones, 80% to 90% seen once.

The chain has TRBV7-9 and TRBJ1-1; D remains ambiguous. This sequence was found in a man in his fifties with COVID-19, enrolled during active disease. Input material: peripheral blood. Here the CDR3 reads CASTREATYTEAFF. DNA for the CDR3: TGTGCCAGCACCCGAGAGGCCACTTACACTGAAGCTTTCTTT.